The 12 T cell receptor beta chains below come from one sample, sequenced in a study of cytomegalovirus exposure and HLA in healthy donors. Researchers ran the PCR with 60 Vbeta and 13 Jbeta primers. Assay: immunoSEQ multiplex PCR; the TCRdb copy retains only in-frame clones and omits some. Of 80,000 to 95,000 clones in the sample, 63% were seen once. What was sequenced was PBMCs. The receptors come from a woman in her 30s in good health and CMV-seronegative.

The rearrangement uses TRBV10-3 and TRBJ2-7; D unresolved. The germline V and J ends were trimmed by 8 bases and 6 bases, with 17 bases remaining between them. Germline CDR1 and CDR2: ENHRY and SYGVKD. The CDR3 extends over 13 amino acids. CDR3 DNA sequence: TGTGCCATCGCGAGCATTCCCTCGGGCGAGCAGTACTTC. Its protein is CAIASIPSGEQYF.

V gene TRBV5-4 combines with J gene TRBJ1-4; TRBD1 might be the D (6 bases). The V gene lost 4 bases and the J gene lost 4 bases, with 11 bases spanning the gap. This CDR3 comprises 14 residues. Germline lookup yields CDR1 SGHNT and CDR2 YYREEE (reference sequence). CDR3 region: CASSIQGINEKLFF. As DNA, the CDR3 is TGTGCCAGCAGCATACAGGGTATTAATGAAAAACTGTTTTTT.

This clone was seen more than once but under ten times. The chain carries TRBV6-1 and TRBJ1-4, with a tentative D call TRBD1 (5 bases). The CDR3 spans 15 residues. The V end was cut by 1 base, the J end by 5 bases, with 11 bases between. Germline CDR1 is MNHNS and CDR2 is SASEGT. The CDR3 coding sequence is TGTGCCAGCAGTGAAGGGACACTTGCCAATGAAAAACTGTTTTTT. Amino acid sequence: CASSEGTLANEKLFF.

The chain is built from TRBV6-1 and TRBJ2-7, with D possibly TRBD2 on 6 matching bases. This CDR3 contains 13 residues. V lost 7 bases and J lost 2, with 12 bases in between. Germline assignment: CDR1 MNHNS and CDR2 SASEGT. The CDR3 nucleotides read TGTGCCAGCACCCTGGGCGGGGCCTACGAGCAGTACTTC. Its translation: CASTLGGAYEQYF.

The genes are TRBV29-1 and TRBJ1-3; D remains unclear. Judging by the DNA end, TRBJ2-2 fits better; the J call may be wrong. Germline lookup yields CDR1 SQVTM and CDR2 ANQGSEA. The CDR3 length is 12 residues. CDR3 region: CSVTLRAGELFF. The CDR3 DNA follows: TGCAGCGTCACCCTAAGGGCCGGGGAGCTGTTTTTT.

This clone was counted only a few times. The rearrangement joins TRBV6-5 to TRBJ1-5; no clear D gene. Germline lookup yields CDR1 MNHEY and CDR2 SVGAGI. V was cut by 5 bases and J by 1 base, with 12 bases left in between. This CDR3 contains 15 residues. The CDR3 sequence is CASSQKQASNQPQHF. The CDR3, as DNA: TGTGCCAGCAGTCAGAAGCAGGCCAGCAATCAGCCCCAGCATTTT.

This sequence joins TRBV27 and TRBJ2-3; 11 bases line up with TRBD2. The CDR3 extends over 16 amino acids. The germline CDR1 and CDR2 sequences are MNHEY and SMNVEV (reference sequence). With V trimmed by 6 bases and J by 0 bases, 5 bases remained unmatched. The CDR3 protein is CASSFRTSGSTDTQYF. The CDR3 DNA reads as TGTGCCAGCAGCTTTAGGACTAGCGGGAGCACAGATACGCAGTATTTT.

This sequence joins TRBV5-1 and TRBJ2-2; TRBD1 agrees at 8 bases. The length of the CDR3 is 18 residues. In germline, CDR1 is SGHRS, CDR2 YFSETQ. V lost 2 bases and J lost 1; bases outside the gene matches: 10. For the CDR3, the DNA is TGCGCCAGCAGCTTCGGGACAGGATTAACTCAGAACACCGGGGAGCTGTTTTTT. It yields the protein CASSFGTGLTQNTGELFF.

The chain uses TRBV29-1 and TRBJ1-1, with D uncertain. V gave up 0 bases and J gave up 8 bases, with 10 bases separating them. The CDR3 runs 12 residues. Germline V CDR1 and CDR2: SQVTM, ANQGSEA. CDR3 in DNA: TGCAGCGTTGAAGATTTGGTGAGGGAAGCTTTCTTT. The encoded protein is CSVEDLVREAFF. Full variable domain (rest looked up from reference TRBV29-1 and TRBJ1-1): SAVISQKPSRDICQRGTSLTIQCQVDSQVTMMFWYRQQPGQSLTLIATANQGSEATYESGFVIDKFPISRPNLTFSTLTVSNMSPEDSSIYLCSVEDLVREAFFGQGTRLTVV.

The CDR3 region has the DNA TGTGCCAGCAGTTACCACGACAGGGGCCACTACGAGCAGTACTTC. Translating it yields CASSYHDRGHYEQYF. The V and J genes are TRBV7-8 and TRBJ2-5; TRBD1 matches at 8 bases. The assigned J gene may be wrong: the sequence end matches TRBJ2-7 better. This CDR3 is 15 amino acids long. In germline, CDR1 is SGHVS, CDR2 FQNEAQ.

The table lists this clone with a few counts. CDR3 protein: CASSFLSSYNEQFF. The CDR3, as DNA: TGTGCCAGCAGCTTTCTGAGCTCCTACAATGAGCAGTTCTTC. V is TRBV7-6 and J is TRBJ2-1; D uncertain. This CDR3 is built from 14 residues. Germline V gives CDR1 SGHVS, CDR2 FNYEAQ. The V and J ends lost 3 bases and 0 bases respectively, with 6 bases between them.

The chain combines TRBV7-9 with TRBJ1-6; D is undetermined. Germline V gives CDR1 SEHNR, CDR2 FQNEAQ (reference sequence). The length of the CDR3 is 14 residues. Trimming stripped 2 bases from V and 6 bases from J, with 8 bases between. The CDR3: CASSLYGINSPLHF. The CDR3 DNA reads as TGTGCCAGCAGCTTATACGGGATTAATTCACCCCTCCACTTT.